These T cell receptor beta chains were read from a single sample in a study of metastatic and nonmetastatic thyroid tumors. TCRdb re-processed the PCR reads through MiXCR. This table holds 32,000 or so clones, approximately 17% found once. The specimen sequenced was blood. These receptors all come from a male donor with papillary thyroid cancer or a benign thyroid nodule (not recorded which). Some clones in this sample may be carry-over from other donors' samples. CDR3s include the opening cysteine and the closing phenylalanine or tryptophan. The order of the fields is D gene, clone size, V gene, J gene, CDR3 DNA, CDR3 protein. A D gene is named only where the DNA matches it firmly. Clone size is not always given. Where it is, it says once, few, many or a class for expanded clones.

NA	many	TRBV7-9	TRBJ1-1	TGTGCCAGCAGCTTAGCGGGGAACACTGAAGCTTTCTTT	CASSLAGNTEAFF
NA	NA	TRBV11-3	TRBJ2-1	TGTGCCAGCAGTCGTACACGGGAAGGGGAGCAGTTCTTC	CASSRTREGEQFF
NA	many	TRBV18	TRBJ2-5	TGTGCCAGCTCACCGGAGTCCCAAGAGACCCAGTACTTC	CASSPESQETQYF
TRBD1	NA	TRBV10-3	TRBJ2-7	TGTGCCATCAGTGGCACTGCAGGGACAGGGGGCAACGAGCAGTACTTC	CAISGTAGTGGNEQYF
NA	many	TRBV20-1	TRBJ1-2	TGCAGTGCTAGAGACTACCGACAGACTCTTAACTATGGCTACACCTTC	CSARDYRQTLNYGYTF
TRBD1	many	TRBV6-1	TRBJ1-5	TGTGCCAGCCGGGGCAGGGGGAGCAATCAGCCCCAGCATTTT	CASRGRGSNQPQHF
NA	many	TRBV19	TRBJ2-1	TGTGCCAGTAGTAGTATCCGCGTCCCAGAGGGCTCCTACAATGAGCAGTTCTTC	CASSSIRVPEGSYNEQFF
NA	many	TRBV11-2	TRBJ1-2	TGTGCCAGCAGCTTAGATCAGGGGCCCTCTGCCTATGGCTACACCTTC	CASSLDQGPSAYGYTF
NA	many	TRBV6-2/TRBV6-3	TRBJ2-1	TGTGCCAGCACTCAAGACAGCTGGAATGAGCAGTTCTTC	CASTQDSWNEQFF
TRBD2	NA	TRBV9	TRBJ2-7	TGTGCCAGCAGCGTAGGGACTAGCGACGGGTACGAGCAGTACTTC	CASSVGTSDGYEQYF
NA	many	TRBV6-1	TRBJ1-2	TGTGCCAGCAGTTCTGCAGGGGAGGTCTATGGCTACACCTTC	CASSSAGEVYGYTF
TRBD1	many	TRBV11-2	TRBJ1-4	TGTGCCAGCAGTTCCTCAGGGACAGATGAAAAACTGTTTTTT	CASSSSGTDEKLFF
TRBD2	NA	TRBV19	TRBJ2-1	TGTGCCAGTAGTATTTCATTGGCTAGCGGGGGACCCTCCTACAATGAGCAGTTCTTC	CASSISLASGGPSYNEQFF